The rows below give T cell receptor beta chains drawn from one sample of a study of cytomegalovirus exposure and HLA in healthy donors. Profiled with immunoSEQ multiplex PCR; TCRdb holds only in-frame clones, not every one. This listing includes 100,000 to 150,000 clones. The sample was PBMCs. These receptors originate from a man between 18 and 29 years old in good health and CMV-seronegative. Both conserved end residues are part of each CDR3. The order of the fields is D gene, J gene, V gene, CDR3 protein, CDR3 DNA. The D gene is left open where the match is weak.

>.|TRBJ1-3|TRBV9
CASSVQQGYGNTIYF
TGTGCCAGCAGCGTACAACAGGGTTATGGAAACACCATATATTTT
>.|TRBJ2-7|TRBV7-2
CASSTGTLYEQYF
TGTGCCAGCAGCACCGGGACATTGTACGAGCAGTACTTC
>TRBD2|TRBJ2-7|TRBV11-3
CASSPFLAGGLHEQYF
TGTGCCAGCAGCCCTTTCTTGGCGGGGGGCCTCCACGAGCAGTACTTC
>TRBD2|TRBJ2-7|TRBV7-3
CASSLTASGDRYEQYF
TGTGCCAGCAGCTTAACGGCTAGCGGGGATAGATACGAGCAGTACTTC
>TRBD1|TRBJ2-2|TRBV4-3
CASSQLLRGQGDTGELFF
TGCGCCAGCAGCCAACTCCTACGGGGACAGGGGGACACCGGGGAGCTGTTTTTT
>TRBD1|TRBJ2-7|TRBV5-4
CASSWDRAMYEQYF
TGTGCCAGCAGCTGGGACAGGGCTATGTACGAGCAGTACTTC
>.|TRBJ2-2|TRBV6-1
CASTPLESHTGELFF
TGTGCCAGCACCCCCCTTGAGAGCCACACCGGGGAGCTGTTTTTT
>.|TRBJ1-5|TRBV2
CASSEERANNQPQHF
TGTGCCAGCAGTGAAGAGAGGGCGAACAATCAGCCCCAGCATTTT
>TRBD2|TRBJ2-3|TRBV28
CASSFFRRGSTDTQYF
TGTGCCAGCAGTTTTTTCAGGCGGGGGAGCACAGATACGCAGTATTTT
>.|TRBJ1-1|TRBV27
CASSLYRGTEAFF
TGTGCCAGCAGTTTGTATAGGGGCACTGAAGCTTTCTTT
>.|TRBJ2-5|TRBV9
CASSVVGGETQYF
TGTGCCAGCAGCGTAGTTGGGGGGGAGACCCAGTACTTC
>.|TRBJ1-5|TRBV28
CASTLWGEYNQPQHF
TGTGCCAGCACCCTATGGGGGGAATACAATCAGCCCCAGCATTTT
>.|TRBJ1-3|TRBV5-3
CARSPTTWHSGNTIYF
TGTGCCAGAAGCCCGACGACATGGCACTCTGGTAACACCATATATTTT
>.|TRBJ2-5|TRBV7-9
CASSVFSIQETQYF
TGTGCCAGCAGCGTGTTCAGTATCCAAGAGACCCAGTACTTC
>TRBD1|TRBJ1-6|TRBV7-9
CASSTTGFDSPLHF
TGTGCCAGCAGCACGACAGGGTTTGACTCACCCCTCCACTTT
>.|TRBJ2-5|TRBV6-5
CASSGHRLETQYF
TGTGCCAGCAGTGGCCACCGATTGGAGACCCAGTACTTC
>.|TRBJ2-2|TRBV7-3
CASSPYTGELFF
TGTGCCAGCAGCCCCTACACCGGGGAGCTGTTTTTT
>.|TRBJ1-2|TRBV27
CASSLEAGIGHGYTF
TGTGCCAGCAGTTTAGAGGCAGGGATTGGGCATGGCTACACCTTC
>TRBD1|TRBJ1-4|TRBV28
CASSPEGAGSEKLFF
TGTGCCAGCAGTCCCGAGGGGGCGGGTAGTGAAAAACTGTTTTTT
>.|TRBJ2-7|TRBV7-3
CASSLMGQYQQYF
TGTGCCAGCAGCTTAATGGGCCAGTACCAGCAGTACTTC
>.|TRBJ2-3|TRBV6-6
CASSYLKPQGTDTQYF
TGTGCCAGCAGTTACTTAAAACCCCAGGGCACAGATACGCAGTATTTT
>TRBD2|TRBJ2-1|TRBV11-1
CASSPAAWGGESYNEQFF
TGTGCCAGCAGCCCGGCGGCCTGGGGAGGGGAGTCCTACAATGAGCAGTTCTTC
>.|TRBJ1-5|TRBV28
CASSGISGTQHF
TGTGCCAGCAGTGGGATCTCAGGGACCCAGCATTTT
>TRBD1|TRBJ2-1|TRBV28
CASSSPPGTGVREQFF
TGTGCCAGCAGTTCCCCCCCCGGGACAGGGGTACGTGAGCAGTTCTTC
>TRBD1|TRBJ1-1|TRBV5-1
CASRPTGGNTEAFF
TGCGCCAGCAGACCGACAGGGGGCAATACTGAAGCTTTCTTT
>TRBD1|TRBJ1-4|TRBV27
CASSFIQTGGTEKLFF
TGTGCCAGCAGTTTTATCCAGACAGGGGGGACTGAAAAACTGTTTTTT
>TRBD2|TRBJ2-1|TRBV11-3
CASSLDQGGTASGYNEQFF
TGTGCCAGCAGCTTAGATCAGGGCGGGACGGCTAGCGGATACAATGAGCAGTTCTTC
>TRBD1|TRBJ1-1|TRBV18
CASSPNRDSEAFF
TGTGCCAGCTCACCGAACCGGGACAGTGAAGCTTTCTTT
>TRBD1|TRBJ2-3|TRBV2
CAREVTGAMASTDTQYF
TGTGCCAGAGAGGTTACAGGGGCGATGGCGAGCACAGATACGCAGTATTTT
>TRBD1|TRBJ2-1|TRBV5-4
CASSPGQGASYNEQFF
TGTGCCAGCAGCCCCGGACAGGGGGCTTCCTACAATGAGCAGTTCTTC
>TRBD1|TRBJ2-1|TRBV9
CASSAWDRGGRNEQFF
TGTGCCAGCAGCGCTTGGGACAGAGGGGGACGCAATGAGCAGTTCTTC
>TRBD2|TRBJ2-5|TRBV5-4
CASSLRSGGETQYF
TGTGCCAGCAGCTTGCGGTCCGGGGGGGAGACCCAGTACTTC
>.|TRBJ1-5|TRBV6-1
CASSGKIRGNQPQHF
TGTGCCAGCAGTGGAAAAATCCGGGGGAATCAGCCCCAGCATTTT
>.|TRBJ2-7|TRBV5-4
CASSLRGGLEQYF
TGTGCCAGCAGCTTGAGGGGAGGACTCGAGCAGTACTTC
>.|TRBJ1-2|TRBV7-9
CASSQALNHGYTF
TGTGCCAGCAGCCAAGCACTAAACCATGGCTACACCTTC
>.|TRBJ2-3|TRBV11-2
CASSGRGGDLVSDTQYF
TGTGCCAGCAGCGGAAGAGGGGGGGACCTGGTGTCAGATACGCAGTATTTT
>TRBD1|TRBJ1-1|TRBV19
CASKGTVNTEAFF
TGTGCCAGTAAAGGGACAGTGAACACTGAAGCTTTCTTT
>.|TRBJ2-6|TRBV2
CASSQVASGANVLTF
TGTGCCAGCAGCCAAGTTGCGTCTGGGGCCAACGTCCTGACTTTC
>.|TRBJ1-1|TRBV19
CASSRGAGAFF
TGTGCCAGTTCCCGGGGGGCTGGAGCTTTCTTT